A selection of T cell receptor beta chains follows, all from one sample in a study of Graves' ophthalmopathy and Graves' hyperthyroidism. Each CDR3 protein is one row after TCRdb ran MiXCR on the multiplex PCR reads. The sample has approximately 480,000 distinct CDR3 sequences, 14% seen once. The sequenced sample was blood. Source of these receptors: a woman under 40 with Graves' ophthalmopathy. CDR3s include the opening cysteine and the closing phenylalanine or tryptophan. D genes are given only for firm matches. Clone size is given for some rows only: seen once, a few or many times, or a class if the clone is expanded.

v_gene,abundance,d_gene,j_gene,CDR3aa,CDR3nt
TRBV2,many,-,TRBJ1-1,CASSLQRGTARNTEAFF,TGTGCCAGCAGCCTTCAAAGGGGAACAGCAAGGAACACTGAAGCTTTCTTT
TRBV6-4,many,-,TRBJ1-2,CASRPAGTNYGYTF,TGTGCCAGCAGACCGGCGGGCACAAACTATGGCTACACCTTC
TRBV28,many,TRBD2,TRBJ2-6,CASRSGGLAGFSGANVLTF,TGTGCCAGCAGGTCCGGGGGACTAGCGGGATTCTCTGGGGCCAACGTCCTGACTTTC
TRBV15,-,-,TRBJ2-7,CATARLANYEQYF,TGTGCCACCGCAAGACTGGCCAACTACGAGCAGTACTTC
TRBV4-1,many,TRBD1,TRBJ2-7,CASSQALGQGENEQYF,TGCGCCAGCAGCCAAGCCCTCGGACAGGGCGAAAACGAGCAGTACTTC
TRBV20-1,many,-,TRBJ1-1,CSAPRGGLTEAFF,TGCAGTGCCCCCCGGGGGGGCTTGACTGAAGCTTTCTTT
TRBV29-1,-,-,TRBJ2-5,CSVEAPGVGTQYF,TGCAGCGTTGAGGCACCTGGGGTAGGGACCCAGTACTTC
TRBV29-1,-,-,TRBJ2-5,CSVESRQETQYF,TGCAGCGTTGAATCTAGACAAGAGACCCAGTACTTC
TRBV12-3/TRBV12-4,many,-,TRBJ2-5,CASSPNPGGSETQYF,TGTGCCAGCAGTCCAAATCCCGGGGGATCAGAGACCCAGTACTTC
TRBV6-5,many,-,TRBJ1-1,CASSYWQNTEAFF,TGTGCCAGCAGTTATTGGCAAAACACTGAAGCTTTCTTT
TRBV28,many,-,TRBJ2-2,CASSLGYGFVTGQFVF,TGTGCCAGCAGTTTAGGATATGGATTCGTGACCGGACAGTTCGTTTTT
TRBV4-1,-,-,TRBJ2-7,CASSQEQQREQYF,TGCGCCAGCAGCCAAGAACAACAACGCGAGCAGTACTTC
TRBV12-3/TRBV12-4,many,-,TRBJ2-7,CASREGGREQYF,TGTGCCAGCAGAGAGGGGGGTCGCGAGCAGTACTTC
TRBV27,few,TRBD1,TRBJ1-3,CASRSTGVLAGTTIYF,TGTGCCAGCAGGTCAACAGGGGTGCTGGCGGGAACCACCATATATTTT
TRBV20-1,-,-,TRBJ2-7,CSASHRMPYEQYF,TGCAGTGCTAGTCACAGGATGCCCTACGAGCAGTACTTC
TRBV19,many,TRBD2,TRBJ2-7,CASSIASGRFEQYF,TGTGCCAGTAGTATAGCTAGCGGGAGATTCGAGCAGTACTTC
TRBV11-2,many,TRBD2,TRBJ2-5,CASSLGLQRGGLETQYF,TGTGCCAGCAGCTTAGGGTTGCAGCGGGGGGGCCTGGAGACCCAGTACTTC
TRBV28,many,-,TRBJ1-3,CASSRQSAGNTIYF,TGTGCCAGCAGTCGACAGTCAGCCGGAAACACCATATATTTT